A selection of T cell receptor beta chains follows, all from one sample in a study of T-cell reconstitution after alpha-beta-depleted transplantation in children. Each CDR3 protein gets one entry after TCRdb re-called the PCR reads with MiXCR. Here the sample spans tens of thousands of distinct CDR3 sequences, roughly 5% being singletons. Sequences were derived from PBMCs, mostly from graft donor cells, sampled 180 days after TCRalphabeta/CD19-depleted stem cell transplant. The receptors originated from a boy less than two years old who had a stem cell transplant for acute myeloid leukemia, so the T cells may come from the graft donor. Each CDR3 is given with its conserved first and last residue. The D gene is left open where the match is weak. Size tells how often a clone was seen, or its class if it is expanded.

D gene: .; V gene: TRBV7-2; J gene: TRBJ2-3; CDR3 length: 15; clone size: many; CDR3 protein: CASSFPPGRTDTQYF; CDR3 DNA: TGTGCCAGCAGCTTCCCCCCAGGGAGGACAGATACGCAGTATTTT
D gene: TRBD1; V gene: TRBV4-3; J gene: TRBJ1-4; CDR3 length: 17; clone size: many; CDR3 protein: CASSPTPGQGKEEKLFF; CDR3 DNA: TGCGCCAGCAGCCCGACCCCCGGACAGGGAAAGGAGGAAAAACTGTTTTTT
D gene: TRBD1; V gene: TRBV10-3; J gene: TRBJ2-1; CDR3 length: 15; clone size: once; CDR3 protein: CAISTDRVPYNEQFF; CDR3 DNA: TGTGCCATCAGTACCGACAGGGTCCCTTACAATGAGCAGTTCTTC
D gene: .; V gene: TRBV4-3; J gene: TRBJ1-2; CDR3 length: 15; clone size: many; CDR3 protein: CASSQEGGRNYGYTF; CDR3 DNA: TGCGCCAGCAGCCAAGAAGGGGGAAGGAACTATGGCTACACCTTC
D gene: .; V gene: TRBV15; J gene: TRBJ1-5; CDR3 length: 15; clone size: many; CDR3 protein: CATSRDRGALQPQHF; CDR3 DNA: TGTGCCACCAGCAGAGATCGGGGGGCGTTACAGCCCCAGCATTTT
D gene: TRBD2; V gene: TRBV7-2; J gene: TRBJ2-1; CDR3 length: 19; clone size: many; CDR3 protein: CASSYRLAGALISYNEQFF; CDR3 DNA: TGTGCCAGCAGTTACCGACTAGCGGGGGCCCTCATCTCCTACAATGAGCAGTTCTTC
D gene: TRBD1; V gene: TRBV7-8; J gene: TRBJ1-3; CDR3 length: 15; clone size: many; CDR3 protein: CASSRDRASGNTIYF; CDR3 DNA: TGTGCCAGCAGCCGGGACAGGGCCTCTGGAAACACCATATATTTT
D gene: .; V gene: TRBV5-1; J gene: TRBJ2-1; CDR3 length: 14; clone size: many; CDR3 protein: CASSSAGTYNEQFF; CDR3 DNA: TGCGCCAGCAGTTCGGCCGGGACCTACAATGAGCAGTTCTTC
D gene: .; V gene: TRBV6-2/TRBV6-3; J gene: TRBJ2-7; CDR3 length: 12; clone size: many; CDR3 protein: CASSGDYYEQYF; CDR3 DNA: TGTGCCAGCAGCGGAGACTACTACGAGCAGTACTTC
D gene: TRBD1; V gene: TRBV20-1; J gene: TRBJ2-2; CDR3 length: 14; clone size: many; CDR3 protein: CSARVDRGTGELFF; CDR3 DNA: TGCAGTGCTCGGGTGGACAGGGGAACCGGGGAGCTGTTTTTT
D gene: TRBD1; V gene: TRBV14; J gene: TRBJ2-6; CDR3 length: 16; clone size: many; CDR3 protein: CASSQDRYSGANVLTF; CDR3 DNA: TGTGCCAGCAGCCAGGACAGGTACTCTGGGGCCAACGTCCTGACTTTC
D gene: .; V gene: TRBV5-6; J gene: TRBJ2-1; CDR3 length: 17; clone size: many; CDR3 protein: CASSLADDQQGQNEQFF; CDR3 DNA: TGTGCCAGCAGCTTGGCGGACGACCAGCAGGGTCAGAATGAGCAGTTCTTC
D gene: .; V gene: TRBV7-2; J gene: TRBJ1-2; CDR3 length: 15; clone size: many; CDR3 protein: CASSLAGLQGRAYTF; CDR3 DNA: TGTGCCAGCAGCTTAGCGGGGCTACAGGGTAGGGCCTACACCTTC
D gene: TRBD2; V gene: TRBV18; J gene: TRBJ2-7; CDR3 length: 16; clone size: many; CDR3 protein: CASSPTRLAGSYEQYF; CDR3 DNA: TGTGCCAGCTCACCAACCCGACTAGCGGGGTCCTACGAGCAGTACTTC
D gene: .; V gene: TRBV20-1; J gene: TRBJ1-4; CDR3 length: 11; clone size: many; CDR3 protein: CSASRDKELFF; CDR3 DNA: TGCAGTGCTAGCCGGGACAAAGAACTGTTTTTT
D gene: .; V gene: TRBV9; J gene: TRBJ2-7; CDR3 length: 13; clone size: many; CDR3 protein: CASSVEGRYEQYF; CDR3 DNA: TGTGCCAGCAGCGTAGAGGGTCGTTACGAGCAGTACTTC
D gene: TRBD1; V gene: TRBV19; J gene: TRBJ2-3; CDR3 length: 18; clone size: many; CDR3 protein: CASSLEGLDRALLDTQYF; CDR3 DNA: TGTGCCAGTAGTCTCGAAGGGTTAGACAGGGCCTTATTGGATACGCAGTATTTT